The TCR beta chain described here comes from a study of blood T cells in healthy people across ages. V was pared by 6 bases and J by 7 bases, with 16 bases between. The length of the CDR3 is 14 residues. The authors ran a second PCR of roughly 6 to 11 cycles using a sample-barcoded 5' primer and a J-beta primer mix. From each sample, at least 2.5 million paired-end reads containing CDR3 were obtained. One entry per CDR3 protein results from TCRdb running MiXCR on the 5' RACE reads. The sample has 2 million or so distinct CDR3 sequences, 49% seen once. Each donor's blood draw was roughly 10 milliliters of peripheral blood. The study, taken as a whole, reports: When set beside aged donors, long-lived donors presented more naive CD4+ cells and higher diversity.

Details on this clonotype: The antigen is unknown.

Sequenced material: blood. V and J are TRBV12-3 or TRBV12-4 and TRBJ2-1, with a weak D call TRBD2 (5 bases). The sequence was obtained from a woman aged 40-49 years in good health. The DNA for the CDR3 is TGTGCCAGCAGAAAACTCGCCCTAGCAAATGAGCAGTTCTTC. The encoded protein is CASRKLALANEQFF.